This entry lists 20 T cell receptor beta chains sequenced from one sample in a study of blood T cell repertoires in COVID-19. Libraries were prepared by immunoSEQ multiplex PCR; TCRdb keeps only in-frame clonotypes and omits some of them. Of 65,000 to 95,000 clones listed, over 65% were seen once; the top ten hold 4.5% to 6%. The sequencing sample was made of peripheral blood. Receptor source: a man in his fifties or sixties with active or convalescent COVID-19.

The gene calls are TRBV3-1 (or the pseudogene TRBV3-2) and TRBJ2-3; a weak D match, TRBD2 (7 bases). The CDR3 is made up of 14 amino acids. The germline V gene has CDR1 LGHDT and CDR2 YNNKEL (reference sequence). Trimming removed 4 bases from V and 1 base from J, with 9 bases in between. The CDR3 spells CASSPGGGTDTQYF. For the CDR3, the DNA is TGTGCCAGCAGCCCGGGGGGCGGCACAGATACGCAGTATTTT.

The chain uses TRBV6-5 and TRBJ2-3; 8 nucleotides line up with TRBD2. V lost 7 bases, J lost 4 bases, and 7 bases stayed unmatched. Germline CDR1 MNHEY, CDR2 SVGAGI. The CDR3 consists of 14 residues. This CDR3 reads CASKWASGPDTQYF. The CDR3 nucleotides are TGTGCCAGCAAGTGGGCTAGCGGGCCAGATACGCAGTATTTT.

CDR3 coding DNA: TGTGCCAGCAGCAGGACTCCGGGCACTGAAGCTTTCTTT. The encoded protein is CASSRTPGTEAFF. The J gene is TRBJ1-1, the V gene TRBV2, with D unclear. CDR3 size: 13 residues. V lost 6 bases to trimming and J lost 4 bases, with 12 bases between them. Per the germline V gene, CDR1 is SNHLY and CDR2 is FYNNEI.

This chain joins TRBV4-1 and TRBJ2-2; 8 bases match TRBD1. Losses at the gene ends were 4 bases for V and 7 bases for J; bases not matched to a gene: 8. CDR1 and CDR2 (germline): MGHRA, YSYEKL. This CDR3 contains 15 residues. The CDR3 bases are TGCGCCAGCAGCCTAGACAGGGGTCTGGGCGGGGAGCTGTTTTTT. It yields the protein CASSLDRGLGGELFF.

The genes are TRBV7-2 and TRBJ1-1; 7 bases are a match to TRBD1. The CDR3 sequence is 13 residues long. Germline-derived CDR1 and CDR2 are SGHTA and FQGNSA. The J segment lost 11 bases and the V segment lost 4 bases, leaving 10 bases of the junction unmatched. This CDR3 reads CASSSQGGADAFF. CDR3 DNA: TGTGCCAGCAGCTCCCAGGGGGGCGCCGATGCTTTCTTT.

The chain is built from TRBV7-6 and TRBJ2-3; 12 nucleotides match TRBD2. The CDR3 is 17 amino acids. Germline CDR1 is SGHVS and CDR2 is FNYEAQ. V shed 5 bases, J shed 8 bases, and the junction held 14 bases outside the gene matches. CDR3 loop: CASSPGLAGTRGGTQYF. The DNA of the CDR3 is TGTGCCAGCAGCCCAGGACTAGCGGGGACCCGTGGGGGTACGCAGTATTTT.

The chain uses TRBV18 and TRBJ2-7; TRBD1 aligns across 8 bases. CDR1 is KGHSH and CDR2 is LQKENI in the germline V gene. This CDR3 is 15 amino acids long. The trim removed 3 bases at V and 0 bases at J, leaving 4 bases unmatched. CDR3 region: CASSPMQGASYEQYF. CDR3 DNA sequence: TGTGCCAGCTCACCTATGCAGGGGGCCTCCTACGAGCAGTACTTC. Drawing the rest from reference TRBV18 and TRBJ2-7, the complete variable domain is NAGVMQNPRHLVRRRGQEARLRCSPMKGHSHVYWYRQLPEEGLKFMVYLQKENIIDESGMPKERFSAEFPKEGPSILRIQQVVRGDSAAYFCASSPMQGASYEQYFGPGTRLTVT.

The sample holds a few counts of this clone. V usage is TRBV7-9 and J usage is TRBJ1-1; D not resolved. V gave up 3 bases and J gave up 1 base, with 15 bases separating them. This CDR3 region has 16 residues. Looked up from germline, CDR1 is SEHNR and CDR2 is FQNEAQ (reference sequence). As DNA, the CDR3 is TGTGCCAGCAGCTTGAGTAAGGAGCATGGGAACACTGAAGCTTTCTTT. Translated: CASSLSKEHGNTEAFF.

This chain connects TRBV6-2 or TRBV6-3 to TRBJ2-5; 10 bases are shared with TRBD1. Per the germline V gene, CDR1 is MNHEY and CDR2 is SVGEGT. Germline trimming cut 5 bases from V and 7 bases from J; bases unmatched to any gene: 1. CDR3 length: 12 residues. CDR3 bases: TGTGCCAGCAGTAGGGACAGGGGGACCCAGTACTTC. Translation gives CASSRDRGTQYF.

The rearrangement joins TRBV6-5 to TRBJ1-5; TRBD1 aligns across 9 bases. This CDR3 contains 13 residues. The junction had 4 bases not matched to a gene; V was cut back by 6 bases and J by 7 bases. Germline V CDR1 and CDR2: MNHEY, SVGAGI. The CDR3 protein is CASSRGQGQPQHF. For the CDR3, the DNA is TGTGCCAGCAGCCGGGGACAGGGACAGCCCCAGCATTTT.

With regard to this clone: Other nucleotide sequences in the sample specify the same CDR3. The chain links TRBV6-6 to TRBJ1-5; the match to TRBD1 covers 8 bases. The J segment lost 7 bases and the V segment lost 6 bases, leaving 8 bases of the junction unmatched. Germline CDR1 MNHNY, CDR2 SVGAGI (reference sequence). The CDR3 loop spans 14 amino acids. The CDR3 DNA sequence: TGTGCCAGCAGATTCGGACAGGGCGGCCAGCCCCAGCATTTT. It yields the protein CASRFGQGGQPQHF.

This chain uses TRBV6-5 with TRBJ1-2; no clear D gene. Trimming took 0 bases from V and 0 from J, leaving 8 bases between them. Germline V gene data show CDR1 as MNHEY and CDR2 as SVGAGI. The CDR3 contains 15 residues. In DNA form, the CDR3 reads TGTGCCAGCAGTTACTCCCCCCTAGCTAACTATGGCTACACCTTC. Translated, it gives CASSYSPLANYGYTF.

The V gene is TRBV6-5, the J gene TRBJ1-5; perhaps TRBD1 as D (5 bases). Trimming removed 7 bases from V and 2 bases from J, with 15 bases in between. The CDR3 length is 15 residues. The germline gives CDR1 MNHEY, CDR2 SVGAGI. Here the CDR3 reads CASTGHARGNQPQHF. CDR3 bases: TGTGCCAGCACCGGACACGCCAGGGGCAATCAGCCCCAGCATTTT.

The chain employs TRBV3-1 (or the pseudogene TRBV3-2) and TRBJ1-2, with 7 nucleotides matching TRBD1. J lost 3 bases, V lost 2 bases, and 6 bases had no gene match. The CDR3 loop spans 15 amino acids. Per the germline V gene, CDR1 is LGHDT and CDR2 is YNNKEL (reference sequence). Here the CDR3 reads CASSQSGTVDYGYTF. The CDR3 bases are TGTGCCAGCAGCCAATCCGGGACAGTCGACTATGGCTACACCTTC.

The rearrangement links TRBV6-6 to TRBJ2-5; maybe TRBD2 (5 bases). V lost 4 bases and J lost 4, with 10 bases in between. This CDR3 spans 13 amino acids. In germline, CDR1 is MNHNY, CDR2 SVGAGI (reference sequence). The CDR3 loop is CASSSSGRETQYF. Written as DNA, the CDR3 is TGTGCCAGCAGTTCCTCTGGGAGAGAGACCCAGTACTTC.

This sequence joins TRBV5-8 and TRBJ2-3; D possibly corresponds to TRBD1 (6 bases). This CDR3 is built from 17 residues. Germline V gene data show CDR1 as SGHTS and CDR2 as YDEGEE. Trimming stripped 5 bases from V and 0 bases from J, with 19 bases between. DNA of the CDR3: TGTGCCAGCAGGGTGGGACACCTTAGCCCTAGCACAGATACGCAGTATTTT. Protein sequence: CASRVGHLSPSTDTQYF.

The rearrangement links TRBV6-2 or TRBV6-3 to TRBJ2-1, with a weak D call TRBD1 (6 bases). V lost 3 bases and J lost 9, with 15 bases in between. CDR1 and CDR2 (germline): MNHEY, SVGEGT. The CDR3 has 14 residues. The CDR3 bases are TGTGCCAGCAGTTATCCACAAGGCAGGGGTGAGCAGTTCTTC. Translating gives CASSYPQGRGEQFF.

The chain employs TRBV3-1 (or the pseudogene TRBV3-2) and TRBJ1-1; tentatively, D is TRBD1 (6 bases). Trimming took off 1 base at V and 0 bases at J, with 12 bases between the two ends. The germline V gene has CDR1 LGHDT and CDR2 YNNKEL (reference sequence). The CDR3 covers 16 residues. CDR3 in amino acids: CASSQADRGMNTEAFF. As DNA, the CDR3 is TGTGCCAGCAGCCAAGCGGACAGAGGCATGAACACTGAAGCTTTCTTT.

The V gene is TRBV11-2, the J gene TRBJ1-6, with a possible D match to TRBD1 (5 bases). With 1 base removed from V and 8 bases from J, the gap between germline ends came to 12 bases. This CDR3 spans 15 amino acids. The V gene's germline CDR1 is SGHAT and CDR2 FQNNGV. CDR3 coding DNA: TGTGCCAGCAGCTTAGGCCCAGGGAATGATTCACCCCTCCACTTT. This sequence encodes CASSLGPGNDSPLHF.

This clone was observed at least ten times. This chain connects TRBV7-3 to TRBJ2-5; 7 bases agree with TRBD1. The CDR3 loop spans 14 amino acids. CDR1 is SGHTA and CDR2 is FQGTGA in the germline V gene. The V and J ends lost 5 bases and 5 bases, in that order; junction bases with no gene match: 8. CDR3 in amino acids: CASSLQGVGETQYF. In nucleotides, the CDR3 is TGTGCCAGCAGCCTGCAGGGGGTAGGGGAGACCCAGTACTTC.